Reported below is one T cell receptor beta chain. No antigen is known for it. Relative to the germline gene, one junction end is altered; a read error may explain this. The data originate from a study of tumor-infiltrating lymphocytes in primary liver carcinoma. Whole-study context: These patients were men and women whose ages were 30 to 69 years. Notes on the study in general: Just about 7-24% of leading clones were found in every one of five regions.

Investigators took RNA and DNA out together from roughly 21-30 mg of unsorted bulk tissue. Using a constant-region primer together with ProtoScript II reverse transcriptase, TCR beta cDNA was made from 500 ng of total RNA. Libraries of TCR beta came from three nested multiplex PCR rounds with slightly modified ARM-PCR. Each CDR3 protein gets one entry after TCRdb re-called the multiplex PCR reads with MiXCR. The sample yields tens of thousands of distinct CDR3 sequences, about three quarters seen once. Sample: liver tumor tissue from sampling region 2. The subset was: tumor region T2, inferior pole. The clonotype comes from a middle-aged man with primary liver carcinoma and hepatitis B virus infection.

The CDR3 DNA reads as TGCGCAAGCAGCCCACCAGGGATCGCCGGGGAGCCGTTTTTT. Encoded protein: CASSPPGIAGEPFF. This rearrangement joins TRBV5-1 to TRBJ2-2; D is perhaps TRBD1 or TRBD2 (5 bases each). The CDR3 extends over 14 amino acids. Germline-derived CDR1 and CDR2 are SGHRS and YFSETQ.